These 25 T cell receptor beta chains were sequenced from one sample in a study of response to subunit inactivated influenza vaccine. MiXCR, run by TCRdb on the RT-PCR reads, gives a single entry per CDR3 protein. The table shows over 400,000 distinct CDR3 sequences, with around 9.9% occurring only once. The material sequenced was PBMCs from blood, taken roughly 6 weeks after vaccination. These receptors came from a man aged 50 or older who received an inactivated influenza vaccine.

This chain connects TRBV6-2 or TRBV6-3 to TRBJ2-3; D possibly matches TRBD1 or TRBD2 (5 bases each). The CDR3 totals 14 residues. Germline V gives CDR1 MNHEY, CDR2 SVGEGT. Trimming took 5 bases from V and 5 from J, leaving 14 bases between them. This CDR3 reads CASSTFGALDTQYF. The CDR3 bases are TGTGCCAGCAGTACCTTCGGGGCATTAGATACGCAGTATTTT.

This chain joins TRBV5-4 and TRBJ2-7, with a possible D match to TRBD2 (5 bases). Trimming removed 0 bases from V and 3 bases from J, with 13 bases in between. Germline V gene sequence: CDR1 SGHNT, CDR2 YYREEE (reference sequence). CDR3 length: 15 residues. This chain's CDR3 is CASSLEVAEVYEQYF. In nucleotides, the CDR3 is TGTGCCAGCAGCTTGGAAGTGGCGGAGGTCTACGAGCAGTACTTC.

Ten or more counts support this clonotype. The V gene is TRBV5-1, the J gene TRBJ2-7; 7 nucleotides match TRBD1. With V trimmed by 0 bases and J by 7 bases, 4 bases remained unmatched. The germline CDR1 and CDR2 sequences are SGHRS and YFSETQ. There are 13 residues in the CDR3. The CDR3 region is CASSLEGAREQYF. For the CDR3, the DNA is TGCGCCAGCAGCTTGGAGGGGGCGCGGGAGCAGTACTTC.

This clonotype has a handful of counts. CDR3 coding DNA: TGTGCCAGCAGTAACGACATAACCTTGCAGTTCTTC. Translation: CASSNDITLQFF. This chain uses TRBV2 with TRBJ2-1; unclear D gene. This CDR3 comprises 12 residues. Germline CDR1 and CDR2: SNHLY and FYNNEI. V lost 5 bases and J lost 12, with 14 bases in between.

This clonotype was detected ten times or more. This chain joins TRBV12-3 or TRBV12-4 and TRBJ1-5, with no clear D. This CDR3 has 15 amino acids. The V gene lost 3 bases and the J gene lost 3 bases, with 12 bases spanning the gap. The CDR3 DNA reads TGTGCCAGCAGTTTCGGAGGCAGCGTCAATCAGCCCCAGCATTTT. Protein product: CASSFGGSVNQPQHF.

The chain has TRBV4-1 and TRBJ2-6, with D possibly TRBD1 on 5 matching bases. Trimming shortened V by 4 bases and J by 2 bases, and 9 bases separated the two germline ends. The CDR3 extends over 15 amino acids. Germline lookup yields CDR1 MGHRA and CDR2 YSYEKL. CDR3 sequence: CASSRPGTGANVLTF. In DNA, the CDR3 is TGCGCCAGCAGCCGTCCAGGGACTGGGGCCAACGTCCTGACTTTC.

This clonotype was observed a handful of times. V gene TRBV20-1 combines with J gene TRBJ2-5; 11 bases fit TRBD2. V was pared by 3 bases and J by 1 base, with 4 bases of the junction left unmatched. The V gene's germline CDR1 is DFQATT and CDR2 SNEGSKA (reference sequence). The CDR3 has 15 residues. The CDR3 nucleotides are TGCAGTGCTAGCACTAGCGGGGGAACCCAAGAGACCCAGTACTTC. Amino acids: CSASTSGGTQETQYF.

A few counts support this clonotype. The rearrangement joins TRBV6-1 to TRBJ2-5; 8 bases align to TRBD2. Germline V CDR1 and CDR2: MNHNS, SASEGT. This CDR3 has 14 residues. Trimming removed 5 bases from V and 5 bases from J; junction bases left unmatched: 7. CDR3 bases: TGTGCCAGCAGTAAGATCGGGGGGGCGGAGACCCAGTACTTC. This translates into CASSKIGGAETQYF.

This clonotype was counted between two and nine times. The chain carries TRBV5-5 and TRBJ2-6, with D unclear. Germline V gives CDR1 SGHKS, CDR2 YYEKEE (reference sequence). Trimming removed 2 bases from V and 4 bases from J, with 7 bases in between. This CDR3 is built from 14 residues. For the CDR3, the DNA is TGTGCCAGCAGCTTACAAGGGGGGGCCAACGTCCTGACTTTC. Amino acids: CASSLQGGANVLTF. The variable domain in full, with the rest retrieved from reference TRBV5-5 and TRBJ2-6, is DAGVTQSPTHLIKTRGQQVTLRCSPISGHKSVSWYQQVLGQGPQFIFQYYEKEERGRGNFPDRFSARQFPNYSSELNVNALLLGDSALYLCASSLQGGANVLTFGAGSRLTVL.

This clonotype was recorded at least ten times. The chain couples TRBV6-1 to TRBJ2-6; the D is unclear. V shed 8 bases and J shed 0 bases, with 8 bases lying between them. Germline assignment: CDR1 MNHNS and CDR2 SASEGT. This CDR3 contains 14 residues. The CDR3, as DNA: TGTGCCAGCCTTAGGTACTCTGGGGCCAACGTCCTGACTTTC. Its translation: CASLRYSGANVLTF.

This clonotype was seen only a few times. CDR3 region: CASSQDWAGEPSRGELFF. CDR3 DNA sequence: TGCGCCAGCAGCCAAGACTGGGCGGGAGAACCCTCAAGGGGGGAGCTGTTTTTT. The chain recombines TRBV4-3 with TRBJ2-2; TRBD2 matches at 7 bases. The CDR3 extends over 18 amino acids. In germline, CDR1 is LGHNA, CDR2 YSLEER. The ends lost 0 bases at V and 8 bases at J; junction bases unmatched: 15.

The sample holds many counts of this clonotype. The chain couples TRBV5-1 to TRBJ2-3; 13 nucleotides line up with TRBD2. Germline V CDR1 and CDR2: SGHRS, YFSETQ. J lost 4 bases, V lost 4 bases, and 9 bases had no gene match. CDR3 size: 17 residues. The CDR3 bases are TGCGCCAGCAGCGGTGGGACTAGCGGGAATGGAGCAGATACGCAGTATTTT. Its translation: CASSGGTSGNGADTQYF. Combining the CDR3 with reference TRBV5-1 and TRBJ2-3 gives the whole variable domain KAGVTQTPRYLIKTRGQQVTLSCSPISGHRSVSWYQQTPGQGLQFLFEYFSETQRNKGNFPGRFSGRQFSNSRSEMNVSTLELGDSALYLCASSGGTSGNGADTQYFGPGTRLTVL.

The chain uses TRBV2 and TRBJ2-1; D remains unclear. Deletions cut 2 bases from V and 0 bases from J, with 8 bases between. CDR1 and CDR2 from the germline V gene are SNHLY and FYNNEI. The CDR3 spans 15 residues. This CDR3 reads CASSELGNSYNEQFF. The CDR3 nucleotides are TGTGCCAGCAGTGAATTGGGGAACTCCTACAATGAGCAGTTCTTC.

This clonotype was seen a few times. The chain joins TRBV12-3 or TRBV12-4 to TRBJ2-7; 8 nucleotides agree with TRBD1. J gave up 0 bases and V 7 bases, and 8 bases lay outside the gene matches. The CDR3 runs 15 residues. CDR3 in amino acids: CASKFRQGPSYEQYF. Here the CDR3 DNA reads TGTGCCAGCAAATTCAGACAGGGGCCCTCCTACGAGCAGTACTTC.

This chain joins TRBV24-1 and TRBJ2-3; D is ambiguous. The CDR3 has 16 amino acids. Germline CDR1 and CDR2: KGHDR and SFDVKD. V was shortened by 0 bases and J by 0 bases, with 9 bases between the two germline ends. Here the CDR3 DNA reads TGTGCCACCAGTGATTTGCAGAGTACTAGCACAGATACGCAGTATTTT. Protein: CATSDLQSTSTDTQYF.

The chain combines TRBV29-1 with TRBJ1-4; 10 nucleotides align to TRBD1. Germline CDR1 SQVTM, CDR2 ANQGSEA. CDR3 length equals 18 residues. V dropped 4 bases and J dropped 0; count of bases not matched to a gene: 11. DNA for the CDR3: TGCAGCGTTGGTGGGACAGGGGTGACCCACTCAACTAATGAAAAACTGTTTTTT. It specifies CSVGGTGVTHSTNEKLFF.

This clonotype has more than one count but fewer than ten. The chain employs TRBV20-1 and TRBJ2-1; 8 bases agree with TRBD2. CDR3 length: 13 amino acids. The germline V gene encodes CDR1 DFQATT and CDR2 SNEGSKA (reference sequence). With 2 bases clipped from V and 7 bases from J, the junction kept 4 bases outside the gene matches. CDR3 sequence (DNA): TGCAGTGCTAGAATGGGACTAGGTAATGAGCAGTTCTTC. Protein sequence: CSARMGLGNEQFF.

Here the CDR3 reads CASSQLAGLYEQYF. The CDR3 region has the DNA TGTGCCAGCAGCCAATTGGCGGGGCTCTACGAGCAGTACTTC. The rearrangement links TRBV3-1 to TRBJ2-7; the D gene is possibly TRBD2 (6 bases). Trimming took off 2 bases at V and 3 bases at J, with 11 bases between the two ends. Germline V CDR1 and CDR2: LGHDT, YNNKEL (reference sequence). The CDR3 is made up of 14 amino acids.

This rearrangement joins TRBV9 to TRBJ2-5, with D possibly being TRBD2 (6 bases). Germline CDR1 reads SGDLS; CDR2 reads YYNGEE. This CDR3 region has 14 residues. Trimming removed 3 bases from V and 7 bases from J, with 16 bases in between. The CDR3 spells CASSADQAGGTQYF. The CDR3 region has the DNA TGTGCCAGCAGCGCGGACCAGGCCGGGGGGACCCAGTACTTC. Full variable domain (outside the CDR3, taken from reference TRBV9 and TRBJ2-5): DSGVTQTPKHLITATGQRVTLRCSPRSGDLSVYWYQQSLDQGLQFLIQYYNGEERAKGNILERFSAQQFPDLHSELNLSSLELGDSALYFCASSADQAGGTQYFGPGTRLLVL.

This chain joins TRBV2 and TRBJ2-5; a weak D match, TRBD2 (6 bases). Germline V CDR1 and CDR2: SNHLY, FYNNEI. Trimming stripped 8 bases from V and 5 bases from J, with 21 bases between. The CDR3 has 15 amino acids. The CDR3: CASGGVRGSVETQYF. The CDR3 coding sequence is TGTGCCAGCGGAGGGGTCCGAGGATCTGTGGAGACCCAGTACTTC.

This chain connects TRBV7-2 to TRBJ2-2; D might be TRBD2 (5 bases). The ends were cut back, 5 bases at V and 3 bases at J, with 10 bases in the middle. Germline V gives CDR1 SGHTA, CDR2 FQGNSA. The CDR3 extends over 14 amino acids. In DNA, the CDR3 is TGTGCCAGCAGCGCAGACTACTACACCGGGGAGCTGTTTTTT. Residues: CASSADYYTGELFF.

The sample holds many counts of this clonotype. This chain links TRBV7-6 with TRBJ2-1, with no clear D. The CDR3 is 15 residues long. V was trimmed by 0 bases and J by 9 bases, leaving 15 bases between them. Per the germline V gene, CDR1 is SGHVS and CDR2 is FNYEAQ. CDR3 bases: TGTGCCAGCAGCTTAGCGGATTTTGTAGGCGGTGAGCAGTTCTTC. Its translation is CASSLADFVGGEQFF.

The rearrangement uses TRBV5-1 and TRBJ2-7; either TRBD1 or TRBD2 may supply D (5 bases each). The ends were cut back, 2 bases at V and 9 bases at J, with 18 bases in the middle. CDR3 length equals 14 residues. Per germline, CDR1 SGHRS and CDR2 YFSETQ. The CDR3 here is CASSFSPGTEVQYF. The CDR3 DNA follows: TGCGCCAGCAGCTTTTCCCCCGGGACGGAGGTGCAGTACTTC.

This sequence joins TRBV18 and TRBJ2-7, with 10 bases matching TRBD2. Germline trimming cut 0 bases from V and 3 bases from J; bases unmatched to any gene: 5. This CDR3 has 16 amino acids. The germline V gene encodes CDR1 KGHSH and CDR2 LQKENI. The CDR3 loop is CASSPPSLAGIYEQYF. For the CDR3, the DNA is TGTGCCAGCTCACCACCATCACTAGCGGGGATCTACGAGCAGTACTTC. Using reference TRBV18 and TRBJ2-7 for the parts outside the CDR3, the full variable domain is NAGVMQNPRHLVRRRGQEARLRCSPMKGHSHVYWYRQLPEEGLKFMVYLQKENIIDESGMPKERFSAEFPKEGPSILRIQQVVRGDSAAYFCASSPPSLAGIYEQYFGPGTRLTVT.

This clonotype was detected a few times. J is TRBJ1-3 and V is TRBV7-9; weak D call: TRBD1 (5 bases). Looked up from germline, CDR1 is SEHNR and CDR2 is FQNEAQ (reference sequence). Trimming stripped 5 bases from V and 2 bases from J, with 10 bases between. The CDR3 runs 14 residues. CDR3 in amino acids: CASSVGGAGNTIYF. The CDR3 nucleotides read TGTGCCAGCAGCGTGGGAGGGGCTGGAAACACCATATATTTT.